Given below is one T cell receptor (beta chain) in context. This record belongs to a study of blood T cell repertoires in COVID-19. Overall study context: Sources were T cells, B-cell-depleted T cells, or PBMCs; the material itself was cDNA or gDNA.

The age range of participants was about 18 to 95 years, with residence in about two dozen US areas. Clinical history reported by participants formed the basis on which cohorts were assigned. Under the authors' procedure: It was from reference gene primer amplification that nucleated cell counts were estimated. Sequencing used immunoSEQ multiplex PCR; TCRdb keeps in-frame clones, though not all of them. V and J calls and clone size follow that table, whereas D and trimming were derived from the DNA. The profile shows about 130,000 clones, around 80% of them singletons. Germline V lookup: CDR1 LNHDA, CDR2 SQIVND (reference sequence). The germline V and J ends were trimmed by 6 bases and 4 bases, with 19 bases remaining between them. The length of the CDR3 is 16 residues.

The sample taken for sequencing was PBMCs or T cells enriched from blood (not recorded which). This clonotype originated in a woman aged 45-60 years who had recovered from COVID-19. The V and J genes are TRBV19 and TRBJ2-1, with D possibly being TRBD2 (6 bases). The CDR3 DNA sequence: TGTGCCAGTAGGGGCACCCTGAGGGGACTTTACAATGAGCAGTTCTTC. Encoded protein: CASRGTLRGLYNEQFF.